This is a list of T cell receptor beta chains from one sample in a study of blood T cell repertoires in COVID-19. TCRdb's copy holds only in-frame clones and misses some; the assay was immunoSEQ multiplex PCR. The data contain about 490,000 clones, around 85% of them singletons. Material: peripheral blood. Receptors were obtained from a human donor in a cohort sampled during active COVID-19. The CDR3 runs from the conserved cysteine through the conserved F or W. The D gene is left open where the match is weak. Rows give clone size only sometimes, using once, few, many, or a class for an expanded clone.

V gene	D gene	clone size	J gene	CDR3 protein	CDR3 DNA
TRBV5-1	.	.	TRBJ1-2	CASSLEAASNYGYTF	TGCGCCAGCAGCTTGGAGGCAGCGAGTAACTATGGCTACACCTTC
TRBV28	.	.	TRBJ1-2	CASSLVQNYGYTF	TGTGCCAGCAGTTTAGTACAGAACTATGGCTACACCTTC
TRBV10-3	TRBD2	.	TRBJ2-1	CAIRGGLINEQFF	TGTGCCATCAGGGGAGGGCTGATCAATGAGCAGTTCTTC
TRBV4-1	.	.	TRBJ2-2	CASSQDTRGELFF	TGCGCCAGCAGCCAAGACACCCGGGGGGAGCTGTTTTTT
TRBV5-6	TRBD2	.	TRBJ2-7	CASSPRGTSGRVHEQYF	TGTGCCAGCAGCCCCCGGGGGACTAGCGGGAGGGTACACGAGCAGTACTTC
TRBV5-1	.	.	TRBJ2-1	CASSPEMAVSSYNEQFF	TGCGCCAGCAGCCCGGAGATGGCGGTAAGCTCCTACAATGAGCAGTTCTTC
TRBV5-1	.	.	TRBJ2-1	CASSYPGTYNEQFF	TGCGCCAGCAGCTACCCGGGAACTTACAATGAGCAGTTCTTC
TRBV11-2	TRBD1	.	TRBJ1-1	CASSPRGQGGLGTEAFF	TGTGCCAGCAGCCCTAGGGGACAGGGCGGTTTAGGCACTGAAGCTTTCTTT
TRBV6-5	TRBD1	.	TRBJ2-7	CASSYEGGRYF	TGTGCCAGCAGTTACGAAGGGGGCAGGTACTTC
TRBV7-2	.	.	TRBJ2-3	CASSLGREDTQYF	TGTGCCAGCAGCTTAGGGAGGGAAGATACGCAGTATTTT
TRBV2	.	.	TRBJ2-4	CASSGSEGTKNIQYF	TGTGCCAGCAGTGGTTCGGAGGGGACCAAAAACATTCAGTACTTC
TRBV28	.	.	TRBJ1-6	CASIPSRATNSPLHF	TGTGCCAGCATTCCCAGCAGGGCCACCAATTCACCCCTCCACTTT
TRBV5-5	.	.	TRBJ2-2	CASSTRGAGTGELFF	TGTGCCAGCAGCACCCGCGGGGCGGGCACCGGGGAGCTGTTTTTT
TRBV14	TRBD2	.	TRBJ2-7	CASSPTLAGDEQYF	TGTGCCAGCAGCCCTACTCTAGCGGGAGACGAGCAGTACTTC
TRBV28	TRBD2	.	TRBJ2-5	CASRLTSGLQETQYF	TGTGCCAGCAGGCTCACTAGCGGCTTACAAGAGACCCAGTACTTC
TRBV7-8	.	.	TRBJ1-5	CASSLGFREPQHF	TGTGCCAGCAGCTTAGGTTTTCGCGAGCCCCAGCATTTT
TRBV7-2	.	once	TRBJ2-7	CASSPRDRPSREQYF	TGTGCCAGCAGCCCGCGAGACCGACCTTCCAGGGAGCAGTACTTC
TRBV19	.	.	TRBJ2-5	CASSIGRGLQETQYF	TGTGCCAGTAGTATAGGCCGCGGACTCCAAGAGACCCAGTACTTC
TRBV13	.	.	TRBJ2-3	CASSSAARSTDTQYF	TGTGCCAGCAGCTCCGCGGCCCGGAGCACAGATACGCAGTATTTT
TRBV5-1	TRBD2	.	TRBJ2-3	CASSPSGATGDTQYF	TGCGCCAGCAGCCCTAGCGGGGCCACAGGGGATACGCAGTATTTT
TRBV9	TRBD2	.	TRBJ2-1	CASSVEEAGGRDEQFF	TGTGCCAGCAGCGTAGAGGAGGCGGGAGGGCGGGATGAGCAGTTCTTC
TRBV4-1	.	.	TRBJ2-3	CASSLQVVGRPSDTQYF	TGCGCCAGCAGCCTCCAAGTAGTGGGGAGGCCCTCGGATACGCAGTATTTT
TRBV2	TRBD2	.	TRBJ2-3	CASKDGRGDTQYF	TGTGCCAGCAAGGACGGGAGGGGGGATACGCAGTATTTT
TRBV5-1	TRBD1	.	TRBJ1-1	CASSLALGQGEAFF	TGCGCCAGCAGCTTGGCGTTGGGACAGGGCGAAGCTTTCTTT
TRBV6-4	TRBD2	.	TRBJ2-7	CASILTSGGHEQYF	TGTGCCAGCATTTTGACCAGCGGGGGCCACGAGCAGTACTTC
TRBV4-3	TRBD2	.	TRBJ2-1	CASSQETSGRAYNEQFF	TGCGCCAGCAGCCAAGAGACTAGCGGGAGGGCTTACAATGAGCAGTTCTTC
TRBV28	.	.	TRBJ2-2	CASSFGQTDTGELFF	TGTGCCAGCAGTTTCGGCCAGACAGACACCGGGGAGCTGTTTTTT
TRBV7-2	.	few	TRBJ1-1	CASSSRGGTEAFF	TGTGCCAGCAGCTCTCGGGGGGGGACTGAAGCTTTCTTT
TRBV6-5	.	.	TRBJ2-7	CASRQGYEQYF	TGTGCCAGCAGGCAGGGCTACGAGCAGTACTTC
TRBV6-6	TRBD1	.	TRBJ2-7	CAATDRLFYEQYF	TGTGCCGCTACGGACAGGTTATTCTACGAGCAGTACTTC
TRBV4-1	.	.	TRBJ2-7	CASSPDKVARISSYEQYF	TGCGCCAGCAGCCCCGATAAGGTAGCGAGAATTAGCTCCTACGAGCAGTACTTC
TRBV30	.	.	TRBJ2-7	CACALGQSYEQYF	TGTGCCTGCGCCCTAGGACAGTCCTACGAGCAGTACTTC
TRBV18	TRBD2	.	TRBJ2-5	CASSPIGTSGKETQYF	TGTGCCAGCTCACCGATTGGGACTAGCGGGAAAGAGACCCAGTACTTC
TRBV6-5	.	.	TRBJ1-3	CASTQGGDSGNTIYF	TGTGCCAGCACCCAGGGCGGAGACTCTGGAAACACCATATATTTT
TRBV6-5	TRBD2	.	TRBJ2-1	CASNSASAGDFEQFF	TGTGCCAGCAACTCAGCATCGGCGGGAGATTTTGAGCAGTTCTTC
TRBV19	TRBD1	once	TRBJ2-7	CASRRTGGGRAYEQYF	TGTGCCAGTAGGCGGACAGGGGGCGGTAGGGCCTACGAGCAGTACTTC
TRBV30	TRBD1	.	TRBJ2-2	CGIGQGNTGELFF	TGTGGAATAGGACAGGGGAACACCGGGGAGCTGTTTTTT
TRBV7-3	TRBD2	.	TRBJ2-7	CASSPTGLAGGPYEQYF	TGTGCCAGCAGCCCGACGGGACTAGCGGGAGGGCCGTACGAGCAGTACTTC
TRBV6-1	.	.	TRBJ1-4	CASSEGTAFNEKLFF	TGTGCCAGCAGTGAAGGGACAGCCTTTAATGAAAAACTGTTTTTT
TRBV3-1/TRBV3-2	.	.	TRBJ1-1	CASSQDSEAFF	TGTGCCAGCAGCCAAGACAGTGAAGCTTTCTTT
TRBV13	.	.	TRBJ1-1	CASSETGFPAFF	TGTGCCAGCAGCGAAACAGGGTTCCCAGCTTTCTTT
TRBV7-8	TRBD1	.	TRBJ2-7	CASSLVGQDSYEQYF	TGTGCCAGCAGCTTAGTGGGACAGGACTCCTACGAGCAGTACTTC
TRBV2	.	.	TRBJ1-1	CASSERSGGNTEAFF	TGTGCCAGCAGTGAACGGTCCGGGGGGAACACTGAAGCTTTCTTT
TRBV27	TRBD2	.	TRBJ2-7	CASSLGVAGAYEQYF	TGTGCCAGCAGTTTAGGGGTAGCGGGAGCCTACGAGCAGTACTTC
TRBV3-1/TRBV3-2	.	few	TRBJ1-2	CASGHLLGYGYTF	TGTGCCAGCGGACATTTATTGGGGTATGGCTACACCTTC